This note documents a single T cell receptor (beta chain) sequence. Clones were read by immunoSEQ multiplex PCR, and TCRdb kept only the in-frame ones, dropping some. The sample has about 78,000 clones, almost 85% seen once. This entry is derived from a study of T cells in localized non-small cell lung cancer. The CDR3 is 17 residues long. Trimming at V came to 4 bases and at J to 0 bases, leaving 11 bases not matched to a gene. Per germline, CDR1 MDHEN and CDR2 SYDVKM. This specimen consisted of peripheral blood, obtained before any cancer treatment. This clonotype was sampled from a man between 40 and 75 years old with stage I lung adenocarcinoma. J is TRBJ2-7 and V is TRBV28; 8 bases align to TRBD1. The CDR3: CASSSLDRGLSSYEQYF. CDR3 DNA sequence: TGTGCCAGCAGTTCGCTAGACAGGGGACTGAGCTCCTACGAGCAGTACTTC.